This T cell receptor beta chain was profiled in a study of T cells after posttransplantation cyclophosphamide. Study-level findings and limits: Tissue-infiltrating T cells from skin or gut overlapped little with blood T cells. Recipient CMV seropositivity and CMV reactivation strongly tracked TRB clonality. Donor CD8+ memory clones often dominated recipient blood repertoires at later times.

The related graft donor's blood sample was taken on the day of bone marrow donation. CDR1 and CDR2 from the germline V gene are MNHEY and SVGAGI. Deletions cut 0 bases from V and 2 bases from J, with 10 bases between. CDR3 size: 15 residues. The repertoire was sequenced with immunoSEQ multiplex PCR; TCRdb's copy has only in-frame clones and lacks some. The profile covers 25,000 to 30,000 clones, none occurring a single time. Comment on this clone: The antigen remains unidentified. At the DNA level, this CDR3 is encoded by other sequences in the same sample as well.

The chain couples TRBV6-5 to TRBJ1-1; D perhaps matches TRBD1 (5 bases). The sample taken for sequencing was PBMCs. The clonotype originates from a woman aged 55-70 years in good health, CMV-negative, and a related stem cell transplant donor. DNA for the CDR3: TGTGCCAGCAGTTACTCGATCCAGGGCAACACTGAAGCTTTCTTT. Amino acids: CASSYSIQGNTEAFF.